These 32 T cell receptor beta chains were sequenced from one sample in a study of T cells in Graves' hyperthyroidism and ophthalmopathy. Amplified TCR beta CDR3 regions derived from RNA transcripts. Using the HTBI primer set, a first-round RT-PCR was run on the TCR CDR3. TCRdb re-analysed the multiplex PCR reads in MiXCR, keeping a single row per CDR3 protein. The sample contains around 290,000 distinct CDR3 sequences, more than 10% of which appear only once. The sequenced sample was blood. These receptors originate from a woman aged 25-40 years with Graves' hyperthyroidism that later progressed to Graves' ophthalmopathy.

This clonotype has more than one count but fewer than ten. This chain connects TRBV7-3 to TRBJ1-2; no firm D call. Germline V gives CDR1 SGHTA, CDR2 FQGTGA. Trimming removed 5 bases from V and 2 bases from J, with 9 bases in between. This CDR3 comprises 13 residues. In DNA form, the CDR3 reads TGTGCCAGCAGCCTGGTCCCCAACTATGGCTACACCTTC. It codes for CASSLVPNYGYTF. The whole variable domain, remainder taken from reference TRBV7-3 and TRBJ1-2, is GAGVSQTPSNKVTEKGKYVELRCDPISGHTALYWYRQSLGQGPEFLIYFQGTGAADDSGLPNDRFFAVRPEGSVSTLKIQRTERGDSAVYLCASSLVPNYGYTFGSGTRLTVV.

This clonotype was seen ten or more times. The CDR3 here is CASTNLAGGSYNEQFF. DNA for the CDR3: TGTGCCAGCACCAATCTAGCGGGAGGTTCCTACAATGAGCAGTTCTTC. This rearrangement joins TRBV28 to TRBJ2-1; 11 nucleotides match TRBD2. Per the germline V gene, CDR1 is MDHEN and CDR2 is SYDVKM. The CDR3 is 16 amino acids. V was pared by 7 bases and J by 1 base, with 6 bases of the junction left unmatched.

There are a few counts of this clonotype. The rearrangement links TRBV28 to TRBJ1-6, with 9 nucleotides matching TRBD1. Trimming cost V 5 bases and J 0 bases; bases outside gene matches: 11. This CDR3 spans 19 amino acids. CDR1 and CDR2 from the germline V gene are MDHEN and SYDVKM. CDR3 sequence: CASSLNRDRESSYNSPLHF. The CDR3 DNA follows: TGTGCCAGCAGTCTTAACCGGGACAGGGAGAGCTCCTATAATTCACCCCTCCACTTT. Full variable domain (remainder filled in from reference TRBV28 and TRBJ1-6): DVKVTQSSRYLVKRTGEKVFLECVQDMDHENMFWYRQDPGLGLRLIYFSYDVKMKEKGDIPEGYSVSREKKERFSLILESASTNQTSMYLCASSLNRDRESSYNSPLHFGNGTRLTVT.

Ten or more counts support this clonotype. The chain combines TRBV20-1 with TRBJ2-5, with D possibly being TRBD2 (5 bases). The V gene's germline CDR1 is DFQATT and CDR2 SNEGSKA (reference sequence). The CDR3 runs to 14 residues. With 1 base removed from V and 0 bases from J, the gap between germline ends came to 9 bases. CDR3 coding DNA: TGCAGTGCTAGAGGATGGACTTACCAAGAGACCCAGTACTTC. It specifies CSARGWTYQETQYF.

This clonotype was seen a handful of times. The rearrangement uses TRBV29-1 and TRBJ2-1, with D unclear. This CDR3 has 12 amino acids. CDR1 is SQVTM and CDR2 is ANQGSEA in the germline V gene. Trimming cost V 1 base and J 10 bases, with 11 bases left between them. The CDR3 DNA follows: TGCAGCGTTGAAGGGACGGCTCCCGAGCAGTTCTTC. Translated: CSVEGTAPEQFF.

The chain is built from TRBV10-3 and TRBJ2-7; possibly TRBD2 for D (5 bases). CDR3 size: 14 residues. Trimming removed 7 bases from V and 1 base from J, with 14 bases in between. The germline CDR1 and CDR2 sequences are ENHRY and SYGVKD. The chain's CDR3 is CAIKPDPGSYEQYF. DNA for the CDR3: TGTGCCATCAAACCCGACCCGGGGTCCTACGAGCAGTACTTC.

This clonotype has more than one count but fewer than ten. The chain recombines TRBV27 with TRBJ2-7, with 10 bases aligning to TRBD2. CDR3 length: 14 amino acids. Looked up from germline, CDR1 is MNHEY and CDR2 is SMNVEV (reference sequence). V shed 8 bases, J shed 5 bases, and the junction held 9 bases outside the gene matches. The CDR3 DNA sequence: TGTGCCAGCCGATGGCTAGCGGGAGACCACGAGCAGTACTTC. It specifies CASRWLAGDHEQYF.

The rearrangement joins TRBV4-1 to TRBJ1-2; D gene uncertain. CDR1 is MGHRA and CDR2 is YSYEKL in the germline V gene. This CDR3 is built from 16 residues. The V gene lost 0 bases and the J gene lost 1 base, with 12 bases spanning the gap. The CDR3 nucleotides are TGCGCCAGCAGCCAAGATCAGCTCTCCCTTAACTATGGCTACACCTTC. This codes for CASSQDQLSLNYGYTF.

This clonotype was found a few times. This may be a read error: a much more frequent sequence differs by one nucleotide. The chain recombines TRBV6-5 with TRBJ2-7, with 9 nucleotides matching TRBD1. In germline, CDR1 is MNHEY, CDR2 SVGAGI. The CDR3 loop spans 14 amino acids. V lost 2 bases to trimming and J lost 3 bases; unmatched junction nucleotides: 2. In nucleotides, the CDR3 is TGTGCCAGCAGTTACCAGGGACAGGGCTACGAGCAGTACTTC. It translates to CASSYQGQGYEQYF.

This clonotype appeared many times. The chain uses TRBV28 and TRBJ2-5, with 9 bases fitting TRBD1. J lost 4 bases, V lost 5 bases, and 8 bases had no gene match. CDR3 length: 15 amino acids. Germline-derived CDR1 and CDR2 are MDHEN and SYDVKM. CDR3: CASSTGGYSGETQYF. DNA for the CDR3: TGTGCCAGCAGTACAGGGGGCTACTCGGGAGAGACCCAGTACTTC.

This clonotype was found many times. The chain recombines TRBV27 with TRBJ2-1, with 7 bases that match TRBD2. V was pared by 7 bases and J by 7 bases, with 16 bases of the junction left unmatched. The CDR3 is 16 amino acids. Per germline, CDR1 MNHEY and CDR2 SMNVEV (reference sequence). In nucleotides, the CDR3 is TGTGCCAGCAATCGGTACCTGGCGGGAGATAATAATGAGCAGTTCTTC. Translation: CASNRYLAGDNNEQFF.

This clonotype was detected many times. The J gene is TRBJ2-1, the V gene TRBV20-1, with D possibly called TRBD1 or TRBD2 (5 bases each). Trimming left V 6 bases short and J 11 bases short, with 14 bases between. The germline CDR1 and CDR2 sequences are DFQATT and SNEGSKA (reference sequence). The CDR3 consists of 11 residues. The chain's CDR3 is CSAASGTKQFF. In DNA, the CDR3 is TGCAGTGCCGCCTCTGGGACGAAGCAGTTCTTC.

This clonotype was seen ten or more times. V usage is TRBV27 and J usage is TRBJ2-7, with 7 bases matching TRBD1. The germline CDR1 and CDR2 sequences are MNHEY and SMNVEV (reference sequence). V dropped 3 bases and J dropped 5; count of bases not matched to a gene: 7. The CDR3 is 14 residues long. CDR3 amino acids: CASSLGKGANEQYF. As DNA, the CDR3 is TGTGCCAGCAGTTTGGGGAAGGGGGCGAACGAGCAGTACTTC.

This clonotype has a count of ten or more. This sequence joins TRBV20-1 and TRBJ2-7; the D gene is possibly TRBD2 (6 bases). Trimming stripped 5 bases from V and 5 bases from J, with 19 bases between. There are 14 residues in the CDR3. CDR1 and CDR2 from the germline V gene are DFQATT and SNEGSKA (reference sequence). The CDR3 protein is CSAARIAEGDEQYF. The CDR3 nucleotides read TGCAGTGCTGCCCGCATAGCGGAGGGAGACGAGCAGTACTTC.

This clonotype came up a few times. The CDR3 DNA reads as TGTGCCAGCAGAGAGCGGGACCTATTACTAGCCAAAAACATTCAGTACTTC. Amino acids: CASRERDLLLAKNIQYF. The genes are TRBV6-1 and TRBJ2-4; TRBD2 aligns across 7 bases. This CDR3 is built from 17 residues. V dropped 6 bases and J dropped 0; count of bases not matched to a gene: 11. Germline V gene data show CDR1 as MNHNS and CDR2 as SASEGT.

The chain is built from TRBV19 and TRBJ2-1; 8 bases are a match to TRBD2. V was clipped by 3 bases and J by 5 bases; unmatched bases: 6. CDR1 is LNHDA, CDR2 SQIVND, per germline (reference sequence). There are 15 residues in the CDR3. The CDR3 coding sequence is TGTGCCAGTAGTATGTCTAGCGGGCATAACAATGAGCAGTTCTTC. This gives the protein CASSMSSGHNNEQFF. Full variable domain (outside the CDR3, taken from reference TRBV19 and TRBJ2-1): DGGITQSPKYLFRKEGQNVTLSCEQNLNHDAMYWYRQDPGQGLRLIYYSQIVNDFQKGDIAEGYSVSREKKESFPLTVTSAQKNPTAFYLCASSMSSGHNNEQFFGPGTRLTVL.

The CDR3 DNA follows: TGTGCCAGCAGCGCGTCGCTTCCGGGACTAGCGGGTGGAACCCAGTACTTC. It is translated as CASSASLPGLAGGTQYF. This sequence joins TRBV7-2 and TRBJ2-5, with 12 bases identical to TRBD2. The germline gives CDR1 SGHTA, CDR2 FQGNSA. The ends lost 5 bases at V and 8 bases at J; junction bases unmatched: 15. CDR3 length equals 17 residues.

This clonotype was seen only a few times. The V gene is TRBV30, the J gene TRBJ1-1; 9 bases match TRBD1. V shed 5 bases, J shed 8 bases, and the junction held 15 bases outside the gene matches. The CDR3 consists of 15 residues. Germline V gene data show CDR1 as GTSNPN and CDR2 as SVGIG (reference sequence). The chain's CDR3 is CAWFPRTGARGEAFF. The CDR3 DNA is TGTGCCTGGTTTCCTCGGACAGGGGCAAGGGGGGAAGCTTTCTTT.

This clonotype was detected only a few times. This chain joins TRBV28 and TRBJ2-3; weak D call: TRBD1 (6 bases). V lost 6 bases to trimming and J lost 2 bases, with 30 bases between them. Germline V lookup: CDR1 MDHEN, CDR2 SYDVKM. This CDR3 is 20 amino acids long. The chain's CDR3 is CASSSPWGLRVSFTTDTQYF. CDR3 nucleotides: TGTGCCAGCAGCTCCCCTTGGGGGCTGAGGGTCTCTTTTACCACAGATACGCAGTATTTT.

About this clonotype itself: Just one base apart from a much larger clone, this may be a read error. This chain links TRBV20-1 with TRBJ1-1; the match to TRBD1 covers 9 bases. The V and J ends lost 1 base and 1 base, in that order; junction bases with no gene match: 16. The V gene's germline CDR1 is DFQATT and CDR2 SNEGSKA (reference sequence). The CDR3 length is 19 residues. The CDR3 here is CSARALVIGQGRTNTEAFF. CDR3 bases: TGCAGTGCTAGAGCGTTGGTGATCGGACAGGGGAGAACGAACACTGAAGCTTTCTTT.

This clonotype was seen many times. The V and J genes are TRBV6-1 and TRBJ2-5; D uncertain. V lost 8 bases and J lost 5, with 18 bases in between. Germline CDR1 is MNHNS and CDR2 is SASEGT. The CDR3 spans 14 residues. DNA of the CDR3: TGTGCCAGCGCCATGGACCACCCCGGGGAGACCCAGTACTTC. This gives the protein CASAMDHPGETQYF.

The gene calls are TRBV6-4 and TRBJ2-3; D is perhaps TRBD1 or TRBD2 (5 bases each). There are 14 residues in the CDR3. Trimming took 2 bases from V and 4 from J, leaving 10 bases between them. Germline CDR1 and CDR2: MRHNA and SNTAGT. Here the CDR3 reads CASSDGGSPDTQYF. The CDR3 region has the DNA TGTGCCAGCAGTGACGGGGGTAGCCCAGATACGCAGTATTTT.

This clonotype appeared many times. This chain joins TRBV7-9 and TRBJ1-4, with D uncertain. The V gene lost 3 bases and the J gene lost 4 bases, with 9 bases spanning the gap. Germline assignment: CDR1 SEHNR and CDR2 FQNEAQ (reference sequence). The CDR3 is 14 amino acids. This chain's CDR3 is CASSLDRGNEKLFF. Written as DNA, the CDR3 is TGTGCCAGCAGCTTGGACCGGGGTAATGAAAAACTGTTTTTT. The full variable domain, its missing parts supplied by reference TRBV7-9 and TRBJ1-4, is DTGVSQNPRHKITKRGQNVTFRCDPISEHNRLYWYRQTLGQGPEFLTYFQNEAQLEKSRLLSDRFSAERPKGSFSTLEIQRTEQGDSAMYLCASSLDRGNEKLFFGSGTQLSVL.

This clonotype was seen ten or more times. V usage is TRBV6-5 and J usage is TRBJ2-7, with D perhaps matching TRBD1 or TRBD2 (5 bases each). CDR1 MNHEY and CDR2 SVGAGI come from the germline V gene. Trimming took 7 bases from V and 2 from J, leaving 15 bases between them. CDR3 length: 14 residues. The CDR3 reads CASTERDGAYEQYF. In DNA, the CDR3 is TGTGCCAGCACCGAAAGGGACGGAGCCTACGAGCAGTACTTC.

This CDR3 reads CASSQEVGGPYEQYF. The CDR3 DNA follows: TGTGCCAGCAGCCAAGAAGTGGGGGGCCCCTACGAGCAGTACTTC. The chain recombines TRBV4-2 with TRBJ2-7; D could derive from TRBD1 or TRBD2 (6 bases each). Germline values: CDR1 LGHNA, CDR2 YNFKEQ. Deletions cut 0 bases from V and 2 bases from J, with 11 bases between. CDR3 length equals 15 residues.

For this clonotype: This may arise from a read error, as a much more abundant clone is one base away. The chain recombines TRBV18 with TRBJ2-7, with 10 bases fitting TRBD1. The CDR3 contains 14 residues. CDR1 is KGHSH and CDR2 is LQKENI in the germline V gene. V lost 8 bases, J lost 2 bases, and 6 bases stayed unmatched. The CDR3 here is CASPAGTGAYEQYF. The CDR3 DNA sequence: TGTGCCAGCCCAGCCGGGACAGGGGCCTACGAGCAGTACTTC.

This clonotype was detected ten times or more. The chain couples TRBV7-2 to TRBJ2-3; 7 bases are shared with TRBD2. V gave up 5 bases and J gave up 4 bases; unmatched junction bases: 24. Germline CDR1 reads SGHTA; CDR2 reads FQGNSA. This CDR3 has 20 residues. CDR3 nucleotides: TGTGCCAGCAGCCGAAGTCGCGGGAGCGTTTTCGGGCGCGGTGCAGATACGCAGTATTTT. Amino acids: CASSRSRGSVFGRGADTQYF.

At least ten counts were recorded for this clonotype. V and J are TRBV3-2 and TRBJ1-2; the table names TRBD1, a call not compared with the DNA. TRBV3-2 is given as a pseudogene. The length of the CDR3 is 15 residues. The CDR3 DNA follows: TGTGCCAGCAGCCCGGGGACAGGGGTCTTGAATGGCTACACCTTC. This encodes CASSPGTGVLNGYTF.

There are many counts of this clonotype. The gene calls are TRBV11-2 and TRBJ2-5; the D gene is possibly TRBD2 (6 bases). This CDR3 spans 15 amino acids. Germline CDR1 is SGHAT and CDR2 is FQNNGV. V was clipped by 1 base and J by 3 bases, with 12 bases between them. The CDR3, as DNA: TGTGCCAGCAGCTTAGTTGGGACTGCTAAAGAGACCCAGTACTTC. Its translation: CASSLVGTAKETQYF.

This clonotype was picked up a small number of times. The chain employs TRBV4-1 and TRBJ2-4; maybe TRBD1 (6 bases). Looked up from germline, CDR1 is MGHRA and CDR2 is YSYEKL. V was pared by 2 bases and J by 0 bases, with 14 bases between. The CDR3 loop spans 17 amino acids. CDR3 sequence reads: CASSQFEGEIAKNIQYF. In nucleotides, the CDR3 is TGCGCCAGCAGCCAATTTGAGGGGGAAATAGCCAAAAACATTCAGTACTTC.

Worth noting for this clonotype: A single base separates this from a much larger clone, so it may be a read error. The rearrangement uses TRBV25-1 and TRBJ1-4, with D perhaps matching TRBD1 (5 bases). The CDR3 has 15 amino acids. CDR1 and CDR2 (germline): MGHDK, SYGVNS. V shed 2 bases and J shed 6 bases, with 13 bases lying between them. CDR3 sequence: CASSEVEGAYEKLFF. DNA of the CDR3: TGTGCCAGCAGTGAAGTTGAAGGGGCCTATGAAAAACTGTTTTTT.

At least ten counts were recorded for this clonotype. The CDR3 region is CASSQGTPNEKLFF. The CDR3 bases are TGCGCCAGCAGCCAGGGCACCCCTAATGAAAAACTGTTTTTT. The V and J genes are TRBV4-3 and TRBJ1-4; D not resolved. CDR1 and CDR2 (germline): LGHNA, YSLEER. The CDR3 is 14 amino acids. V shed 3 bases and J shed 3 bases, with 8 bases lying between them.